This is a list of T cell receptor beta chains from one sample in a study of blood T cell repertoires in COVID-19. The data were produced by immunoSEQ multiplex PCR, yet TCRdb's version contains in-frame clones alone and is incomplete. This repertoire shows 250,000 to 300,000 clones, approximately 85% found once; its top ten account for less than 8.5%. Sequenced material: PBMCs or T cells enriched from blood (not recorded which). The source is a woman between 50 and 59 years old who had been exposed to COVID-19. CDR3s include the opening cysteine and the closing phenylalanine or tryptophan. D genes are given only for firm matches. Rows may omit the clone size; those that give it use once, few, many or a size class.

>TRBV2|TRBD1|TRBJ1-1|-
CASSGTGSNTEAFF
TGTGCCAGCAGTGGGACAGGGTCGAACACTGAAGCTTTCTTT
>TRBV9|-|TRBJ2-3|-
CASSGTVTDTQYF
TGTGCCAGCAGCGGAACGGTGACAGATACGCAGTATTTT
>TRBV30|-|TRBJ1-2|-
CAWTGDTEVDALYGYTF
TGTGCCTGGACCGGGGACACCGAAGTCGATGCGCTCTATGGCTACACCTTC
>TRBV10-3|TRBD1|TRBJ1-2|-
CAISESKRDREGYGYTF
TGTGCCATCAGTGAGTCCAAGCGGGACAGGGAGGGCTATGGCTACACCTTC
>TRBV10-3|-|TRBJ1-2|-
CAISEEGSYGYTF
TGTGCCATCAGTGAAGAGGGATCATATGGCTACACCTTC
>TRBV19|-|TRBJ1-1|-
CASSIDTRGNAEAFF
TGTGCCAGTAGTATAGATACTAGGGGGAACGCTGAAGCTTTCTTT
>TRBV10-1|TRBD1|TRBJ1-5|-
CASRDRAYQPQHF
TGCGCCAGCAGGGACAGGGCATATCAGCCCCAGCATTTT
>TRBV28|-|TRBJ2-1|-
CASKGGSYNEQFF
TGTGCCAGCAAAGGCGGCTCCTACAATGAGCAGTTCTTC
>TRBV28|TRBD1|TRBJ2-7|-
CASSVLAGGYEQYF
TGTGCCAGCAGTGTCTTGGCAGGGGGCTACGAGCAGTACTTC
>TRBV19|-|TRBJ2-1|-
CASSARVLGARNEQFF
TGTGCCAGTAGTGCTCGAGTTCTGGGGGCCAGGAATGAGCAGTTCTTC
>TRBV6-5|-|TRBJ1-1|-
CASSTFGEAFF
TGTGCCAGCAGTACTTTTGGTGAAGCTTTCTTT
>TRBV9|-|TRBJ1-3|-
CASSASSGNTIYF
TGTGCCAGCAGCGCATCCTCTGGAAACACCATATATTTT
>TRBV18|-|TRBJ2-7|-
CASSPQGGEQYF
TGTGCCAGCTCACCCCAGGGTGGCGAGCAGTACTTC
>TRBV18|TRBD1|TRBJ1-4|-
CASSPENRGEKLFF
TGTGCCAGCTCACCAGAAAACAGGGGAGAAAAACTGTTTTTT
>TRBV30|TRBD1|TRBJ1-3|few
CAWSGTGYSSGNTIYF
TGTGCCTGGTCAGGGACAGGCTATTCCTCTGGAAACACCATATATTTT
>TRBV7-9|TRBD2|TRBJ2-5|-
CASSLYASGKETQYF
TGTGCCAGCAGCTTATACGCTAGCGGTAAAGAGACCCAGTACTTC
>TRBV6-5|-|TRBJ1-6|-
CASMAADSYNSPLHF
TGTGCCAGCATGGCGGCCGACTCCTATAATTCACCCCTCCACTTT
>TRBV27|-|TRBJ2-2|few
CASSRQTNTGELFF
TGTGCCAGCTCCCGACAGACTAACACCGGGGAGCTGTTTTTT
>TRBV7-2|TRBD2|TRBJ2-5|few
CASSLRTSGGPYQETQYF
TGTGCCAGCAGCTTACGGACTAGCGGGGGCCCGTACCAAGAGACCCAGTACTTC
>TRBV15|-|TRBJ2-7|-
CATSRQGGAYEQYF
TGTGCCACCAGCAGACAGGGTGGAGCCTACGAGCAGTACTTC
>TRBV7-9|-|TRBJ1-1|once
CASSLVPTGTSNTEAFF
TGTGCCAGCAGCTTAGTACCTACCGGGACATCGAACACTGAAGCTTTCTTT
>TRBV19|-|TRBJ2-5|-
CASSIVAGAVGETQYF
TGTGCCAGTAGTATAGTGGCGGGGGCCGTCGGGGAGACCCAGTACTTC
>TRBV7-6|-|TRBJ1-6|-
CASSLDMGSPLHF
TGTGCCAGCAGCCTGGACATGGGGTCACCCCTCCACTTT
>TRBV6-4|-|TRBJ1-1|-
CASRRGGMNTEAFF
TGTGCCAGCAGGCGGGGGGGCATGAACACTGAAGCTTTCTTT
>TRBV12-3/TRBV12-4|-|TRBJ1-2|-
CASSSNYYGYTF
TGTGCCAGCAGTTCTAATTATTATGGCTACACCTTC
>TRBV11-2|-|TRBJ1-2|-
CASSLDRGNYGYTF
TGTGCCAGCAGCTTAGATCGGGGTAACTATGGCTACACCTTC
>TRBV2|-|TRBJ1-5|-
CASSEQGGNQPQHF
TGTGCCAGCAGCGAACAGGGAGGAAATCAGCCCCAGCATTTT
>TRBV12-5|-|TRBJ1-1|-
CASSAPTYTEAFF
TGTGCTAGTTCGGCCCCGACTTACACTGAAGCTTTCTTT
>TRBV29-1|-|TRBJ1-5|-
CSVVFRGSNQPQHF
TGCAGCGTTGTGTTCAGGGGTAGCAATCAGCCCCAGCATTTT
>TRBV28|TRBD1|TRBJ1-2|-
CASSSTDRGYGYTF
TGTGCCAGCAGTTCTACGGACAGGGGCTATGGCTACACCTTC
>TRBV7-9|-|TRBJ1-1|-
CASSPLSETEAFF
TGTGCCAGCAGCCCTCTAAGTGAGACTGAAGCTTTCTTT
>TRBV2|TRBD2|TRBJ2-3|-
CASKLIAGGRLDTQYF
TGTGCCAGCAAATTAATCGCGGGGGGGCGTCTAGATACGCAGTATTTT
>TRBV29-1|TRBD1|TRBJ2-3|-
CSVRGQGDTQYF
TGCAGCGTCAGGGGGCAAGGTGATACGCAGTATTTT
>TRBV5-4|-|TRBJ1-2|-
CASSLEGVKSYGYTF
TGTGCCAGCAGCTTGGAGGGGGTTAAGAGCTATGGCTACACCTTC
>TRBV2|TRBD1|TRBJ1-2|-
CASRARDSQYGYTF
TGTGCCAGCAGGGCCCGGGACAGTCAATATGGCTACACCTTC
>TRBV6-5|-|TRBJ2-7|-
CASSRTGSYEQYF
TGTGCCAGCAGTCGCACAGGGTCCTACGAGCAGTACTTC
>TRBV7-6|TRBD2|TRBJ2-5|once
CASSLGPAGGEETQYF
TGTGCCAGCAGCTTGGGTCCAGCGGGGGGTGAAGAGACCCAGTACTTC
>TRBV29-1|TRBD2|TRBJ2-3|-
CSVVGLAVTDTQYF
TGCAGCGTTGTTGGACTAGCGGTCACAGATACGCAGTATTTT
>TRBV19|-|TRBJ2-3|few
CASRAPGEGYTDTQYF
TGTGCCAGTAGGGCCCCAGGGGAGGGGTACACAGATACGCAGTATTTT
>TRBV2|TRBD1|TRBJ1-2|-
CASSSTPGQGKVGYGYTF
TGTGCCAGCAGTTCTACCCCGGGACAGGGAAAAGTGGGCTATGGCTACACCTTC
>TRBV6-9|TRBD1|TRBJ1-2|-
CASSSSTGVGYGYTF
TGTGCCAGCAGTTCCTCGACAGGGGTTGGCTATGGCTACACCTTC
>TRBV24-1|TRBD1|TRBJ1-2|-
CATSDYRGGGYTF
TGTGCCACCAGTGATTACAGGGGAGGTGGCTACACCTTC
>TRBV19|-|TRBJ1-1|-
CASSIVGGSEAFF
TGTGCCAGTAGTATAGTGGGAGGCAGTGAAGCTTTCTTT
>TRBV6-1|TRBD1|TRBJ1-4|-
CASSVPDRGRREKLFF
TGTGCCAGCAGTGTTCCGGACAGGGGGCGACGTGAAAAACTGTTTTTT
>TRBV2|TRBD2|TRBJ2-7|-
CASSVASGASYEQYF
TGTGCCAGCAGTGTCGCTAGCGGGGCCTCCTACGAGCAGTACTTC
>TRBV15|TRBD1|TRBJ2-5|-
CATSMNRGVETQYF
TGTGCCACCAGTATGAACAGGGGGGTTGAGACCCAGTACTTC
>TRBV14|TRBD1|TRBJ2-2|-
CASSQVRDRGQGANTGELFF
TGTGCCAGCAGCCAAGTAAGGGACAGGGGGCAGGGCGCGAACACCGGGGAGCTGTTTTTT
>TRBV3-1/TRBV3-2|TRBD1|TRBJ2-7|-
CASSQVNRGEQYF
TGTGCCAGCAGCCAAGTGAACAGGGGCGAGCAGTACTTC
>TRBV29-1|-|TRBJ1-2|-
CVGDGYTF
TGCGTCGGAGATGGCTACACCTTC
>TRBV6-5|-|TRBJ1-6|-
CASSYLQGGNSPLHF
TGTGCCAGCAGTTACCTCCAGGGTGGAAATTCACCCCTCCACTTT
>TRBV9|-|TRBJ2-5|-
CASSVLGNSQETQYF
TGTGCCAGCAGCGTTCTCGGGAACAGCCAAGAGACCCAGTACTTC
>TRBV5-1|-|TRBJ1-3|once
CASSLVEATSGNTIYF
TGCGCCAGCAGCTTGGTAGAGGCGACCTCTGGAAACACCATATATTTT
>TRBV12-5|-|TRBJ1-5|once
CASGGGGGNQPQHF
TGTGCTAGTGGTGGGGGAGGGGGCAATCAGCCCCAGCATTTT